This T cell receptor (beta chain) was identified during a study of cytomegalovirus exposure and HLA in healthy donors. With respect to this clone: The antigen is not known.

Healthy individuals who donated bone marrow served as the donors. These donors counted as nominally healthy when sampled, but unrecorded immune exposures were likely. The study, taken as a whole, reports: Specificity of three CMV-associated chains for CMV antigens was verified in vitro. There were some V segments, including TRBV6-2 and TRBV6-3, excluded as indistinguishable.

A multiplex PCR was run with 60 Vbeta primers and 13 Jbeta primers. TCRdb keeps only in-frame clones here, not all; method: immunoSEQ multiplex PCR. The sample consists of under 100,000 clones, roughly 70% of them appearing once. This CDR3 has 16 residues. V lost 1 base to trimming and J lost 1 base, with 12 bases between them. Germline V lookup: CDR1 SEHNR, CDR2 FQNEAQ (reference sequence). The sequencing sample was made of PBMCs. V usage is TRBV7-9 and J usage is TRBJ2-3; possible D gene TRBD2, 6 bases. The receptor was derived from a woman between 45 and 65 years old in good health and CMV-seropositive. The CDR3 spells CASSLGVGGGTDTQYF. In DNA, the CDR3 is TGTGCCAGCAGCTTAGGGGTCGGAGGGGGCACAGATACGCAGTATTTT.